The sequence of this T cell receptor beta chain was determined in a study of CD8 T cells in ankylosing spondylitis. This clonotype was detected ten times or more. The antigen is undetermined. Whole-study results and caveats: About 8 highly homologous variants formed a TCR beta motif that appeared characteristic of ankylosing spondylitis blood.

The CDR3 runs 13 residues. Trimming stripped 5 bases from V and 6 bases from J, with 11 bases between. TCRdb ran MiXCR on the 5' RACE reads and lists one entry per CDR3 protein. This table has around 150,000 distinct CDR3 sequences, 6% to 8% appearing once. Input material: blood, either unsorted or a sorted T cell fraction (not recorded which). The clonotype comes from a female donor with ankylosing spondylitis or in good health (not recorded which). The chain couples TRBV12-3 or TRBV12-4 to TRBJ1-5; D gene uncertain. The CDR3 reads CASSPEYSQPQHF. The CDR3 DNA sequence: TGTGCCAGCAGTCCCGAGTACAGTCAGCCCCAGCATTTT.